This T cell receptor (beta chain) was obtained from a study of cytotoxic CD8 clonotypes in ibrutinib-treated CLL. Across the study: Partial response occurred in some 25 patients and complete response in 2; at median about 70 months, 14 remained remitted and about twelve progressed. The study's findings and limits: Under therapy, public clonotypes either contracted or stayed stable, and they were uncommon.

The data were produced by immunoSEQ multiplex PCR, yet TCRdb's version contains in-frame clones alone and is incomplete. The sample shows about 200,000 clones, about three quarters of them seen only once. The junction had 3 bases not matched to a gene; V was cut back by 0 bases and J by 2 bases. CDR1 SGHVS and CDR2 FNYEAQ come from the germline V gene. The CDR3 has 15 amino acids. Of note for this clone: The antigen is unknown.

PBMCs were cryopreserved, and roughly 2 micrograms of genomic DNA from them went into TCR beta libraries. Sample: PBMCs, taken after 12 months of ibrutinib treatment. The genes are TRBV7-6 and TRBJ2-5, with TRBD1 identical over 7 bases. The sequence was obtained from a human donor with chronic lymphocytic leukemia. CDR3 in amino acids: CASSLAQGVQETQYF. The CDR3 nucleotides are TGTGCCAGCAGCTTAGCCCAGGGGGTTCAAGAGACCCAGTACTTC.